Below are 20 T cell receptor beta chains sequenced from a single sample in a study of blood T cell repertoires in COVID-19. Here immunoSEQ multiplex PCR was the method, and the copy in TCRdb shows in-frame clones only, minus some. This sample has about 220,000 clones, with roughly 80% found just once. The sequenced sample consisted of peripheral blood. These receptors were obtained from a man aged 25-40 years with active or convalescent COVID-19.

Only one count was recorded for this clone. This sequence joins TRBV18 and TRBJ2-1; TRBD1 matches at 8 bases. The germline CDR1 and CDR2 sequences are KGHSH and LQKENI. The CDR3 covers 15 residues. J was trimmed by 7 bases and V by 2 bases; bases with no gene match: 7. CDR3 coding DNA: TGTGCCAGCTCACCAATGACAGGGGCGCAGAATGAGCAGTTCTTC. It specifies CASSPMTGAQNEQFF.

J is TRBJ2-1 and V is TRBV4-2, with 10 bases that match TRBD1. Germline V lookup: CDR1 LGHNA, CDR2 YNFKEQ. The CDR3 is made up of 17 amino acids. Trimming at V came to 1 base and at J to 5 bases, leaving 8 bases not matched to a gene. Here the CDR3 reads CASSQALGGQGNNEQFF. The CDR3 DNA sequence: TGTGCCAGCAGCCAAGCTTTAGGGGGACAGGGGAACAATGAGCAGTTCTTC.

The chain employs TRBV28 and TRBJ2-3; D is possibly TRBD1 (5 bases). Trimming pared 3 bases from V and 10 bases from J, leaving 20 bases between. Per germline, CDR1 MDHEN and CDR2 SYDVKM. This CDR3 is built from 15 residues. CDR3 nucleotides: TGTGCCAGCAGTTTGCAAGCCCCAAAGGGGTCGGCGCAGTATTTT. This sequence encodes CASSLQAPKGSAQYF.

V usage is TRBV5-1 and J usage is TRBJ1-5, with 7 bases identical to TRBD1. The V gene end was trimmed by 2 bases and the J gene end by 0 bases; junction bases not matched to a gene: 2. Germline assignment: CDR1 SGHRS and CDR2 YFSETQ. The CDR3 totals 15 residues. CDR3 bases: TGCGCCAGCAGCTTAACAGGGGATAGCAATCAGCCCCAGCATTTT. Protein sequence: CASSLTGDSNQPQHF.

This clone has a single count. The chain couples TRBV5-4 to TRBJ2-1; TRBD2 agrees at 14 bases. The CDR3 contains 15 residues. V was pared by 5 bases and J by 6 bases, with 4 bases of the junction left unmatched. Per the germline V gene, CDR1 is SGHNT and CDR2 is YYREEE (reference sequence). The CDR3 protein is CASSGTSGRFNEQFF. The CDR3 nucleotides are TGTGCCAGCAGTGGGACTAGCGGGAGATTCAATGAGCAGTTCTTC.

The rearrangement uses TRBV5-1 and TRBJ2-3; 7 bases line up with TRBD2. The V and J ends lost 0 bases and 2 bases, in that order; junction bases with no gene match: 3. The CDR3 sequence is 15 residues long. Germline V gives CDR1 SGHRS, CDR2 YFSETQ. The CDR3 is CASSLVAGATDTQYF. As DNA, the CDR3 is TGCGCCAGCAGCTTGGTTGCGGGAGCCACAGATACGCAGTATTTT. The full variable domain, completed using reference TRBV5-1 and TRBJ2-3, is KAGVTQTPRYLIKTRGQQVTLSCSPISGHRSVSWYQQTPGQGLQFLFEYFSETQRNKGNFPGRFSGRQFSNSRSEMNVSTLELGDSALYLCASSLVAGATDTQYFGPGTRLTVL.

The chain has TRBV7-6 and TRBJ1-1; possible D gene TRBD1, 5 bases. V was shortened by 5 bases and J by 10 bases, with 17 bases between the two germline ends. Germline values: CDR1 SGHVS, CDR2 FNYEAQ. The CDR3 is 13 amino acids. The CDR3 sequence is CASSRSGGRGAFF. In DNA form, the CDR3 reads TGTGCCAGCAGCCGGTCCGGGGGAAGAGGAGCTTTCTTT.

The V call is TRBV5-6, the J call TRBJ2-7, with a possible D match to TRBD1 (6 bases). The CDR3 sequence is 14 residues long. V lost 3 bases and J lost 0, with 10 bases in between. CDR1 and CDR2 from the germline V gene are SGHDT and YYEEEE. The CDR3 loop reads CASSSSTGSYEQYF. The CDR3 DNA sequence: TGTGCCAGCAGCTCCTCGACAGGCTCCTACGAGCAGTACTTC.

The CDR3 protein is CASSPLDSSGNTIYF. CDR3 DNA: TGTGCCAGCAGCCCCCTCGACAGCTCTGGAAACACCATATATTTT. The V call is TRBV5-8, the J call TRBJ1-3, with a weak D call TRBD1 (5 bases). Between the trimmed V and J ends, which lost 4 bases and 0 bases, there was a span of 11 bases. The CDR3 has 15 amino acids. Germline values: CDR1 SGHTS, CDR2 YDEGEE.

This rearrangement joins TRBV28 to TRBJ2-1, with D hard to call. Trimming took off 5 bases at V and 7 bases at J, with 9 bases between the two ends. The CDR3 covers 12 residues. Germline CDR1 is MDHEN and CDR2 is SYDVKM. The CDR3 protein is CASSTPRNEQFF. The CDR3 coding sequence is TGTGCCAGCAGTACACCTAGGAATGAGCAGTTCTTC. Looking up the rest from reference TRBV28 and TRBJ2-1 gives the full variable domain: DVKVTQSSRYLVKRTGEKVFLECVQDMDHENMFWYRQDPGLGLRLIYFSYDVKMKEKGDIPEGYSVSREKKERFSLILESASTNQTSMYLCASSTPRNEQFFGPGTRLTVL.

This clone was observed a single time. Written as DNA, the CDR3 is TGTGCCACCCTCAGGTCGGGAGGGGGAGGAAATTCACCCCTCCACTTT. It specifies CATLRSGGGGNSPLHF. The gene calls are TRBV28 and TRBJ1-6, with a possible D match to TRBD1 (6 bases). The CDR3 runs to 16 residues. Looked up from germline, CDR1 is MDHEN and CDR2 is SYDVKM. V lost 10 bases to trimming and J lost 7 bases, with 23 bases between them. Complete variable domain (other parts from reference TRBV28 and TRBJ1-6): DVKVTQSSRYLVKRTGEKVFLECVQDMDHENMFWYRQDPGLGLRLIYFSYDVKMKEKGDIPEGYSVSREKKERFSLILESASTNQTSMYLCATLRSGGGGNSPLHFGNGTRLTVT.

This clone was recorded a few times. The J gene is TRBJ1-3, the V gene TRBV28; no firm D call. Germline values: CDR1 MDHEN, CDR2 SYDVKM. Trimming left V 5 bases short and J 2 bases short, with 13 bases between. This CDR3 has 15 residues. The DNA of the CDR3 is TGTGCCAGCAGTACCCCACTCCTGGCTGGAAACACCATATATTTT. This sequence encodes CASSTPLLAGNTIYF.

This sequence joins TRBV10-3 and TRBJ1-3; D ambiguous. V shed 10 bases and J shed 0 bases, with 13 bases lying between them. Germline assignment: CDR1 ENHRY and CDR2 SYGVKD. CDR3 length: 14 residues. The CDR3 loop is CATQSWSSGNTIYF. CDR3 nucleotides: TGTGCCACCCAGAGCTGGAGCTCTGGAAACACCATATATTTT.

The CDR3 nucleotides read TGTGCCAGCAGCGGTAGGACAGGGGTTTACGAGCAGTACTTC. Translated: CASSGRTGVYEQYF. The V gene is TRBV27, the J gene TRBJ2-7; 9 nucleotides align to TRBD1. Germline CDR1 is MNHEY and CDR2 is SMNVEV (reference sequence). With 6 bases clipped from V and 4 bases from J, the junction kept 7 bases outside the gene matches. The CDR3 spans 14 residues.

This chain joins TRBV5-1 and TRBJ2-1, with D uncertain. From germline, CDR1 is SGHRS and CDR2 YFSETQ. CDR3 length equals 14 residues. The V and J ends lost 0 bases and 5 bases respectively, with 9 bases between them. The CDR3 sequence is CASSLEAPDNEQFF. The CDR3 DNA is TGCGCCAGCAGCTTGGAAGCGCCTGACAATGAGCAGTTCTTC.

The chain links TRBV4-1 to TRBJ1-2, with D unresolved. The CDR3 length is 14 residues. Trimming shortened V by 0 bases and J by 3 bases, and 8 bases separated the two germline ends. Germline CDR1 is MGHRA and CDR2 is YSYEKL. CDR3 region: CASSQEPLYYGYTF. The CDR3 DNA reads as TGCGCCAGCAGCCAAGAGCCACTTTACTATGGCTACACCTTC.

V usage is TRBV5-6 and J usage is TRBJ1-4, with D perhaps TRBD1 (5 bases). The CDR3 extends over 14 amino acids. V lost 3 bases and J lost 2, with 8 bases in between. Germline lookup yields CDR1 SGHDT and CDR2 YYEEEE. The DNA for the CDR3 is TGTGCCAGCAGCTCCAGGGTTACTAATGAAAAACTGTTTTTT. Protein sequence: CASSSRVTNEKLFF.

This chain connects TRBV7-2 to TRBJ2-1; possible D gene TRBD1, 5 bases. The CDR3 contains 14 residues. V was pared by 0 bases and J by 10 bases, with 13 bases between. Germline assignment: CDR1 SGHTA and CDR2 FQGNSA. CDR3: CASSLAGPGWEQFF. Here the CDR3 DNA reads TGTGCCAGCAGCTTAGCAGGGCCAGGGTGGGAGCAGTTCTTC.

The chain carries TRBV6-5 and TRBJ1-1; a weak D match, TRBD1 (5 bases). There are 14 residues in the CDR3. Germline lookup yields CDR1 MNHEY and CDR2 SVGAGI. Trimming pared 0 bases from V and 10 bases from J, leaving 15 bases between. CDR3 in DNA: TGTGCCAGCAGTTACTCGACAGAAGTATACGGAGCTTTCTTT. Its translation: CASSYSTEVYGAFF.

The gene calls are TRBV2 and TRBJ2-7, with 8 bases identical to TRBD1. This CDR3 is 13 amino acids long. The germline V gene has CDR1 SNHLY and CDR2 FYNNEI. V gave up 6 bases and J gave up 2 bases; unmatched junction bases: 3. CDR3 DNA: TGTGCCAGCAGGGGGACAGGAGCCTACGAGCAGTACTTC. Residues: CASRGTGAYEQYF. Full variable domain (rest looked up from reference TRBV2 and TRBJ2-7): EPEVTQTPSHQVTQMGQEVILRCVPISNHLYFYWYRQILGQKVEFLVSFYNNEISEKSEIFDDQFSVERPDGSNFTLKIRSTKLEDSAMYFCASRGTGAYEQYFGPGTRLTVT.